The 26 T cell receptor beta chains below all came from one sample that was sequenced in a study of Graves' ophthalmopathy and Graves' hyperthyroidism. RNA transcripts were the source from which TCR beta CDR3 regions were amplified. HTBI primers were used in a first-round RT-PCR, which preceded a second-round multiplex PCR. TCRdb reprocessed the multiplex PCR reads with MiXCR, giving one entry per CDR3 protein. The sample shows 580,000 or so distinct CDR3 sequences, 35% to 45% of them seen only once. Sequencing was performed on peripheral blood or thyroid tissue (not recorded which). The receptors here all came from an adult man with Graves' hyperthyroidism.

Ten or more counts support this clonotype. V and J are TRBV15 and TRBJ1-2; 9 bases fit TRBD1. Germline lookup yields CDR1 LNHNV and CDR2 YYDKDF (reference sequence). V gave up 4 bases and J gave up 3 bases; unmatched junction bases: 3. CDR3 length: 14 amino acids. CDR3 coding DNA: TGTGCCACCAGCACCGGACAGGGGCACTATGGCTACACCTTC. It yields the protein CATSTGQGHYGYTF.

The chain combines TRBV12-3 or TRBV12-4 with TRBJ1-1; 7 nucleotides match TRBD1. V lost 10 bases and J lost 8; bases outside the gene matches: 10. The CDR3 sequence is 12 residues long. In DNA form, the CDR3 reads TGTGCCACCGGCGTAAGACAGGGCGAAGCTTTCTTT. It translates to CATGVRQGEAFF.

The chain links TRBV7-9 to TRBJ2-1; 7 bases line up with TRBD2. Germline V gene lookup returns CDR1 SEHNR and CDR2 FQNEAQ (reference sequence). The trim removed 4 bases at V and 0 bases at J, leaving 15 bases unmatched. There are 19 residues in the CDR3. CDR3 sequence (DNA): TGTGCCAGCAGCTCCCCCCGGGGGAGCGGGAAGAGCTCCTACAATGAGCAGTTCTTC. Encoded protein: CASSSPRGSGKSSYNEQFF.

This clonotype was found a few times. Since a much larger clone is just one base distant, this may be a read error. The chain links TRBV12-3 or TRBV12-4 to TRBJ2-7, with 8 nucleotides matching TRBD1. V lost 7 bases and J lost 2; bases outside the gene matches: 4. The CDR3 is made up of 13 amino acids. This CDR3 reads CASMDRVTYEQYF. The CDR3 region has the DNA TGTGCCAGCATGGACAGGGTTACCTACGAGCAGTACTTC.

This clonotype was seen many times. The chain couples TRBV7-3 to TRBJ1-3; weak D call: TRBD1 (5 bases). The CDR3 runs to 15 residues. The ends were cut back, 2 bases at V and 0 bases at J, with 8 bases in the middle. The germline CDR1 and CDR2 sequences are SGHTA and FQGTGA. The CDR3 protein is CASSLGGASGNTIYF. In nucleotides, the CDR3 is TGTGCCAGCAGCTTAGGGGGAGCCTCTGGAAACACCATATATTTT.

This clonotype was recorded many times. The chain combines TRBV2 with TRBJ2-7, with no clear D. Germline values: CDR1 SNHLY, CDR2 FYNNEI. The CDR3 spans 13 residues. V was trimmed by 4 bases and J by 3 bases, leaving 10 bases between them. In nucleotides, the CDR3 is TGTGCCAGCAGTGTAAGGCTATACTACGAGCAGTACTTC. It yields the protein CASSVRLYYEQYF.

This clonotype came up once. The rearrangement uses TRBV24-1 and TRBJ2-3, with unresolved D. CDR1 is KGHDR, CDR2 SFDVKD, per germline. The CDR3 is 14 amino acids. Trimming stripped 1 base from V and 4 bases from J, with 8 bases between. CDR3 amino acids: CATSDFQRADTQYF. The DNA for the CDR3 is TGTGCCACCAGTGATTTCCAGCGCGCAGATACGCAGTATTTT.

CDR3 in amino acids: CSAPVGGSEQFF. DNA of the CDR3: TGCAGTGCCCCCGTAGGAGGAAGTGAGCAGTTCTTC. This chain connects TRBV20-1 to TRBJ2-7; D perhaps matches TRBD2 (5 bases). The J call may be incorrect, as the DNA end agrees better with TRBJ2-1. Germline lookup yields CDR1 DFQATT and CDR2 SNEGSKA (reference sequence). CDR3 size: 12 residues.

With respect to this clonotype: A much larger clone differs from this one at a single base, so this may be a read error. This chain connects TRBV5-1 to TRBJ1-1, with D possibly matching TRBD1 (5 bases). Germline-derived CDR1 and CDR2 are SGHRS and YFSETQ. This CDR3 is built from 15 residues. With 3 bases removed from V and 1 base from J, the gap between germline ends came to 13 bases. The CDR3 sequence: CASSSTQDTNTEAFF. The CDR3 nucleotides read TGCGCCAGCAGCTCGACCCAGGACACGAACACTGAAGCTTTCTTT. Combining the CDR3 with reference TRBV5-1 and TRBJ1-1 gives the whole variable domain KAGVTQTPRYLIKTRGQQVTLSCSPISGHRSVSWYQQTPGQGLQFLFEYFSETQRNKGNFPGRFSGRQFSNSRSEMNVSTLELGDSALYLCASSSTQDTNTEAFFGQGTRLTVV.

This clonotype showed up just a few times. The chain couples TRBV7-9 to TRBJ1-5, with a weak D call TRBD1 (5 bases). The CDR3 is made up of 15 amino acids. Germline assignment: CDR1 SEHNR and CDR2 FQNEAQ (reference sequence). Trimming pared 0 bases from V and 6 bases from J, leaving 12 bases between. The CDR3 loop is CASSLAGRGSQPQHF. The DNA of the CDR3 is TGTGCCAGCAGCTTAGCTGGACGGGGGAGTCAGCCCCAGCATTTT.

This clonotype was seen more than once but under ten times. This chain uses TRBV2 with TRBJ1-2; TRBD1 agrees at 7 bases. Germline V gene lookup returns CDR1 SNHLY and CDR2 FYNNEI. Trimming removed 5 bases from V and 5 bases from J; junction bases left unmatched: 11. The CDR3 consists of 15 residues. The CDR3 DNA follows: TGTGCCAGCAGTCAACAGGGGACGCCTATATATGGCTACACCTTC. This translates into CASSQQGTPIYGYTF.

This clonotype was counted at least ten times. The rearrangement links TRBV5-6 to TRBJ1-2; the D gene is possibly TRBD1 (6 bases). CDR1 and CDR2 from the germline V gene are SGHDT and YYEEEE. This CDR3 contains 15 residues. V gave up 2 bases and J gave up 3 bases, with 14 bases separating them. This CDR3 reads CASSFKGKGDYGYTF. Written as DNA, the CDR3 is TGTGCCAGCAGCTTCAAGGGGAAGGGGGACTATGGCTACACCTTC.

The CDR3 DNA reads TGTGCCGGCACCTCCCCCGGGTGGGAAAAACTGTTTTTT. Translating gives CAGTSPGWEKLFF. This chain links TRBV11-2 with TRBJ1-4, with D uncertain. Germline V gene sequence: CDR1 SGHAT, CDR2 FQNNGV. This CDR3 comprises 13 residues. The germline V and J ends were trimmed by 11 bases and 8 bases, with 18 bases remaining between them.

This clonotype has a handful of counts. This sequence may be a read error, since a much larger clone differs from it by one base. This chain uses TRBV2 with TRBJ2-5, with D possibly being TRBD2 (6 bases). V was clipped by 6 bases and J by 9 bases, with 17 bases between them. The CDR3 length is 13 residues. Germline values: CDR1 SNHLY, CDR2 FYNNEI. This CDR3 is CASSLWEREAQYF. CDR3 sequence (DNA): TGTGCCAGCAGCCTCTGGGAGAGGGAGGCCCAGTACTTC.

The sample holds a few counts of this clonotype. The chain has TRBV27 and TRBJ2-6; 9 nucleotides line up with TRBD1. Trimming cost V 5 bases and J 0 bases; bases outside gene matches: 8. Per germline, CDR1 MNHEY and CDR2 SMNVEV (reference sequence). CDR3 length: 18 amino acids. The CDR3, as DNA: TGTGCCAGCAGTCTACACAGGGGGCTTCCCTCTGGGGCCAACGTCCTGACTTTC. Protein sequence: CASSLHRGLPSGANVLTF.

This clonotype was seen a handful of times. The V gene is TRBV13, the J gene TRBJ1-2; TRBD1 matches 7 bases. The CDR3 is 12 residues long. The J segment lost 8 bases and the V segment lost 5 bases, leaving 5 bases of the junction unmatched. Germline loops: CDR1 PRHDT, CDR2 FYEKMQ (reference sequence). The CDR3, as DNA: TGTGCCAGCAGCAATCGACAGGGAGGCTACACCTTC. Translated: CASSNRQGGYTF.

The chain couples TRBV10-3 to TRBJ1-5; TRBD1 aligns across 10 bases. This CDR3 region has 13 residues. Germline-derived CDR1 and CDR2 are ENHRY and SYGVKD. The ends lost 9 bases at V and 4 bases at J; junction bases unmatched: 3. CDR3 sequence (DNA): TGTGCCATTGGACAGGGGGGAAATCAGCCCCAGCATTTT. It yields the protein CAIGQGGNQPQHF.

In this sample, this clonotype turned up once. The chain couples TRBV7-9 to TRBJ1-1; unclear D gene. The CDR3 has 14 amino acids. In germline, CDR1 is SEHNR, CDR2 FQNEAQ (reference sequence). The ends were cut back, 11 bases at V and 0 bases at J, with 16 bases in the middle. The CDR3 here is CAWSRGSMNTEAFF. The CDR3 nucleotides read TGTGCCTGGAGTCGAGGGTCAATGAACACTGAAGCTTTCTTT.

This clonotype showed up many times. This sequence joins TRBV5-1 and TRBJ1-2, with D possibly TRBD1 on 5 matching bases. Germline V gene lookup returns CDR1 SGHRS and CDR2 YFSETQ. The CDR3 runs to 14 residues. Trimming took 4 bases from V and 5 from J, leaving 15 bases between them. CDR3 nucleotides: TGCGCCAGCAGCCAAAGACAGTCCTCTTATGGCTACACCTTC. Its translation: CASSQRQSSYGYTF.

The chain has TRBV6-5 and TRBJ1-4, with 8 positions matching TRBD1. Germline V gene lookup returns CDR1 MNHEY and CDR2 SVGAGI. V shed 5 bases, J shed 7 bases, and the junction held 6 bases outside the gene matches. The CDR3 runs to 14 residues. CDR3 region: CASSDRGRGEKLFF. As DNA, the CDR3 is TGTGCCAGCAGTGACAGGGGAAGAGGTGAAAAACTGTTTTTT.

J is TRBJ2-7 and V is TRBV6-1, with 9 bases matching TRBD2. With 6 bases clipped from V and 4 bases from J, the junction kept 13 bases outside the gene matches. The germline V gene encodes CDR1 MNHNS and CDR2 SASEGT. The CDR3 is made up of 16 amino acids. CDR3 sequence (DNA): TGTGCCAGCAGATCTCTCGGGGCTAGCGGGACGTACGAGCAGTACTTC. It specifies CASRSLGASGTYEQYF.

On this clonotype itself: A much larger clone lies one base from this, so it may be a read error. The chain combines TRBV29-1 with TRBJ1-1; D is uncertain. CDR3 size: 11 residues. Germline V gene data show CDR1 as SQVTM and CDR2 as ANQGSEA. The V end lost 4 bases, the J end lost 5 bases, and 8 bases lay between the germline ends. CDR3 nucleotide sequence: TGCAGCGTTGTGGACGGTACTGAAGCTTTCTTT. This encodes CSVVDGTEAFF.

The rearrangement uses TRBV19 and TRBJ2-7; 7 bases match TRBD1. The CDR3 sequence is 15 residues long. Germline CDR1 is LNHDA and CDR2 is SQIVND (reference sequence). The J segment lost 3 bases and the V segment lost 6 bases, leaving 11 bases of the junction unmatched. CDR3 nucleotides: TGTGCCAGTAGGCCACAGGGGCTCTCTCTCTACGAGCAGTACTTC. It yields the protein CASRPQGLSLYEQYF.

This clonotype was seen only a few times. The chain's CDR3 is CSVGQVNEQFF. The CDR3 coding sequence is TGCAGCGTTGGACAAGTCAATGAGCAGTTCTTC. This chain joins TRBV29-1 and TRBJ2-5; D is unresolved. The J call is uncertain, as TRBJ2-1 better fits the DNA end. Looked up from germline, CDR1 is SQVTM and CDR2 is ANQGSEA. The length of the CDR3 is 11 residues.

V usage is TRBV19 and J usage is TRBJ2-2; the D gene is possibly TRBD1 (5 bases). CDR3 length: 15 amino acids. With 4 bases removed from V and 3 bases from J, the gap between germline ends came to 12 bases. Germline CDR1 and CDR2: LNHDA and SQIVND (reference sequence). CDR3 nucleotides: TGTGCCAGTAGTAGATCACAGGTTTACACCGGGGAGCTGTTTTTT. Its protein is CASSRSQVYTGELFF.

This chain links TRBV29-1 with TRBJ1-2, with 10 bases lining up with TRBD1. CDR3 size: 13 residues. CDR1 is SQVTM, CDR2 ANQGSEA, per germline. Unmatched junction bases numbered 3, after V lost 4 bases and J lost 4 bases. The CDR3 DNA reads as TGCAGCGTTGGGGGGACAGGGGCCTATGGCTACACCTTC. This translates into CSVGGTGAYGYTF. The whole variable domain, filled in from reference TRBV29-1 and TRBJ1-2, reads SAVISQKPSRDICQRGTSLTIQCQVDSQVTMMFWYRQQPGQSLTLIATANQGSEATYESGFVIDKFPISRPNLTFSTLTVSNMSPEDSSIYLCSVGGTGAYGYTFGSGTRLTVV.